Listed below are T cell receptor beta chains from one sample, sequenced in a study of patients and donors after allogeneic stem cell transplantation. MiXCR was run by TCRdb on the RT-PCR reads, yielding one entry per CDR3 protein. The sample has 90,000 to 120,000 distinct CDR3 sequences, around 38% seen once. The material sequenced was blood, either unsorted or a sorted T cell fraction (not recorded which). Receptor source: a human donor who was either an allogeneic HSCT recipient or a stem cell or donor lymphocyte infusion donor (not recorded which). It is not recorded whose cells these are; they may come from a transplant donor. Both conserved end residues are trimmed from each CDR3. Some rows have no size entry. The others give once, few or many, or a class for an expanded clone.

clone_size v_call cdr3_length cdr3_aa
many TRBV12-3/TRBV12-4 14 ASSSEAIRSYYGYT
- TRBV4-3 13 ASSLGSLNFDEQY
- TRBV20-1 11 SASGQAGNTIY
- TRBV6-5 8 ASLVDEQF
- TRBV12-3/TRBV12-4 12 ASSPHRGPYEQY
- TRBV29-1 9 SVGLANEQF
- TRBV20-1 12 SARAGPVNTEAF
- TRBV9 13 ASSAGLAGPREQF
few TRBV11-2 12 ASSLWPTNTEAF
- TRBV29-1 11 SVERGLNTEAF
- TRBV6-6 13 ASSQPGQGGHEQF
- TRBV2 13 ASSETGGRADTQY
- TRBV9 12 ASSVRTGATEQF
few TRBV24-1 11 ATSDSTGGAQY
- TRBV11-2 13 ASSTTGTGGDTQY
- TRBV3-1 12 ASSQGDGLYGYT
few TRBV5-6 12 ASSGMGGSYGCT
few TRBV20-1 12 SAYSPGGGYGYT
few TRBV3-1 11 ASSAGGWTEAF
- TRBV20-1 12 SASGLPLSYEQY
few TRBV5-1 13 ASSLTSGSQETQY
once TRBV4-3 12 ASSQRQGTDTQY
- TRBV20-1 12 SASRLAFLDEQF
many TRBV12-3/TRBV12-4 12 ASVPGNAVYGYT
few TRBV10-3 13 AISESQGFYQPQH
- TRBV27 9 ASRTSYEQY
few TRBV4-1 15 ASSRREGTAPGNTIY
- TRBV29-1 10 SVRPRGDTQY
- TRBV12-3/TRBV12-4 16 ASRPGLAGGPGLDEQF
- TRBV29-1 13 SVPGLAGFRGEQF
- TRBV2 13 ASSTPGDSNQPQH
- TRBV7-2 13 ASSLRAGRPDTQY
- TRBV12-3/TRBV12-4 13 ASTQQGALNTEAF
- TRBV6-5 12 ASSLGHGSEKLF
- TRBV4-1 13 ASSQDHSLISPQH
few TRBV6-5 12 ASSTRDREETQY
few TRBV12-3/TRBV12-4 12 ASSWGSAYSPLH
- TRBV12-3/TRBV12-4 11 ASRGGAPDTQY
- TRBV12-3/TRBV12-4 10 ASSPGYYGYT
- TRBV28 13 AIKQGTAGTDTQY
- TRBV21-1 19 ASSNMRRGGRLILAKNIQY
- TRBV27 16 ASSLNQGWLGRGTEAF
- TRBV4-3 14 ASSQDTIAGTYEQY
- TRBV29-1 12 SVGGGIFSYEQY
few TRBV28 10 ASKETAYGYT
- TRBV29-1 11 SVAGQIQETQY
once TRBV27 13 ASSFSYSYNSPLH
few TRBV18 12 ASSPTSGTGEQY
many TRBV20-1 14 SARLPGMAYNSPLH
few TRBV5-1 14 ASSHTRTGRRTEAF
few TRBV18 10 ASSPVRGEQF
- TRBV5-1 14 ASSQILAGGPNEQF
- TRBV20-1 12 SARVTGGYNEQF
few TRBV29-1 12 SVEKRGSYNEQF
few TRBV3-1 13 ASSQGAWVNYGYT
- TRBV7-2 13 ASSLAGLNTGELF
few TRBV29-1 12 SVGDTLVNTEAF
- TRBV29-1 13 SGLAGGPRTGELF
- TRBV4-2 14 ASSHPGWSGANVLT